Included here is one T cell receptor (beta chain) sequence, with context. This record belongs to a study of control samples from healthy donors and cancer patients. The CDR3 covers 15 residues. V lost 6 bases and J lost 1, with 13 bases in between. Germline CDR1 and CDR2: MDHEN and SYDVKM. Data came from immunoSEQ multiplex PCR; TCRdb stores just in-frame clones and leaves some out. The table lists roughly 190,000 clones, 91% of them singletons. The chain uses TRBV28 and TRBJ1-5; D uncertain. The clonotype was recovered from a man aged 25-45 years in good health. The sample consisted of blood. The CDR3 reads CASRVVGRSNQPQHF. The CDR3 nucleotides are TGTGCCAGCAGAGTAGTAGGCAGGAGCAATCAGCCCCAGCATTTT.